This TCR beta chain comes out of a study of cytomegalovirus exposure and HLA in healthy donors. At the level of the study: Most genotyped donors, 81% of around 370, had Caucasian-associated genetic ancestry.

Findings of the study overall: Some TCR beta chains (roughly 160 of them) were listed as cytomegalovirus-associated. Clonal expansion was found to be greater in HLA-associated TCR beta chains than in equally common others in a later analysis.

The CDR3 extends over 16 amino acids. Germline lookup yields CDR1 SGHDT and CDR2 YYEEEE. V was cut by 2 bases and J by 4 bases, with 18 bases left in between. The PCR was carried out with 60 Vbeta primers and 13 Jbeta primers. The table came from immunoSEQ multiplex PCR; TCRdb's copy has only in-frame clones and leaves some out. The listing contains 100,000 to 150,000 clones. Remarks on this clone: What it recognizes is unknown.

The TCR was taken from a woman in her forties in good health and CMV-seronegative. The chain links TRBV5-6 to TRBJ1-1; the D gene is possibly TRBD1 (5 bases). The sample consisted of PBMCs. The CDR3 reads CASSFEEARGGTEAFF. CDR3 coding DNA: TGTGCCAGCAGCTTTGAGGAAGCACGGGGGGGCACTGAAGCTTTCTTT.